This TCR beta chain originates from a study of T cells in Graves' hyperthyroidism and ophthalmopathy. Amplified TCR beta CDR3 regions derived from RNA transcripts. TCR CDR3 underwent first-round RT-PCR with the HTBI primer set. TCRdb re-called the multiplex PCR reads through MiXCR, storing one row per CDR3 protein. The data contain 490,000 or so distinct CDR3 sequences, 46% of them singletons. Trimming shortened V by 1 base and J by 1 base, and 10 bases separated the two germline ends. Germline V lookup: CDR1 SEHNR, CDR2 FQNEAQ (reference sequence). There are 15 residues in the CDR3. The TCR was taken from an adult woman with Graves' disease, either hyperthyroidism or ophthalmopathy (not recorded which). Sequencing input: peripheral blood or thyroid tissue (not recorded which). The genes are TRBV7-9 and TRBJ1-1; weak D call: TRBD1 (5 bases). CDR3 DNA: TGTGCCAGCAGCTTAGTGGAGGGGAGGAACACTGAAGCTTTCTTT. Translated: CASSLVEGRNTEAFF.